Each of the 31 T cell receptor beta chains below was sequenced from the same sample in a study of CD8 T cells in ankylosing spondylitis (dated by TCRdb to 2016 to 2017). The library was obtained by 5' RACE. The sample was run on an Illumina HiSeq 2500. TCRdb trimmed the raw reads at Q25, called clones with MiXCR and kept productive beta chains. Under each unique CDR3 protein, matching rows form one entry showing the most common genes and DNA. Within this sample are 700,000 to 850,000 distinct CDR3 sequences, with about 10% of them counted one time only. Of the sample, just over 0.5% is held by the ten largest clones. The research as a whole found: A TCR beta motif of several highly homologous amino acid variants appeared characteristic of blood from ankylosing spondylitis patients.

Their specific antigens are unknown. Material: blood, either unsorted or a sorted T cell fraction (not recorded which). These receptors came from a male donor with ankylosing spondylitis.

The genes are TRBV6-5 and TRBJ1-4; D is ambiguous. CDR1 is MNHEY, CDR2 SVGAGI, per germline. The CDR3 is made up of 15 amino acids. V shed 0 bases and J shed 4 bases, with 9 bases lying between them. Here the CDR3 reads CASSYSNRNNEKLFF. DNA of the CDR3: TGTGCCAGCAGTTACTCGAACAGAAATAATGAAAAACTGTTTTTT.

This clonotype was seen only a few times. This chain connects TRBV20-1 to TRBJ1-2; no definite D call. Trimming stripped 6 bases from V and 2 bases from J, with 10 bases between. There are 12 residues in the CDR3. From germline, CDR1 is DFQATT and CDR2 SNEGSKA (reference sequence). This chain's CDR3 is CSAKTGNYGYTF. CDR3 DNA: TGCAGTGCGAAGACCGGGAACTATGGCTACACCTTC.

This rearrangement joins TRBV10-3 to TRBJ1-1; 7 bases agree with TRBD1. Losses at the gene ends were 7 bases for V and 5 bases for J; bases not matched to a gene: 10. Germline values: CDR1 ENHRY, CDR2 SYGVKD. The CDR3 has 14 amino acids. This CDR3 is CAIKIDREGTEAFF. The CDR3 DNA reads TGTGCCATCAAAATTGACAGGGAAGGGACTGAAGCTTTCTTT.

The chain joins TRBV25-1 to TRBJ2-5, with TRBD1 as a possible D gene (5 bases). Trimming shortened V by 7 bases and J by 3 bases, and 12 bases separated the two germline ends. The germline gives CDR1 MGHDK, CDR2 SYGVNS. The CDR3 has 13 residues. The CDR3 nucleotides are TGTGCCAGCATCGAGCAGGGTAAAGAGACCCAGTACTTC. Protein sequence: CASIEQGKETQYF.

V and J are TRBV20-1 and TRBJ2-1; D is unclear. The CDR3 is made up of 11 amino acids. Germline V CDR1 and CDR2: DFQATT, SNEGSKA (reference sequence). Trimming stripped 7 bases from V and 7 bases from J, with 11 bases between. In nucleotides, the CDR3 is TGCAGTGTGCGGACCGTAAATGAGCAGTTCTTC. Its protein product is CSVRTVNEQFF.

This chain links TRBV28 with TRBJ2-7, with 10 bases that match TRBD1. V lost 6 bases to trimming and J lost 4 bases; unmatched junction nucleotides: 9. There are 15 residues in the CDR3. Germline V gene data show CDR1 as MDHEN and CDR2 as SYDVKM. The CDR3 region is CASRRDRGFLYEQYF. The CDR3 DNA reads TGTGCCAGCAGACGGGACAGGGGCTTTTTATACGAGCAGTACTTC.

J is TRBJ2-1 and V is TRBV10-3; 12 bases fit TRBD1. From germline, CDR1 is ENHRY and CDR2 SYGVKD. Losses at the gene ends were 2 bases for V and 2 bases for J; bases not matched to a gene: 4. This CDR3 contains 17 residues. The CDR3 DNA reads TGTGCCATCAGTGAGAGGGGACAGGGGGCCCCCTACAATGAGCAGTTCTTC. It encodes CAISERGQGAPYNEQFF.

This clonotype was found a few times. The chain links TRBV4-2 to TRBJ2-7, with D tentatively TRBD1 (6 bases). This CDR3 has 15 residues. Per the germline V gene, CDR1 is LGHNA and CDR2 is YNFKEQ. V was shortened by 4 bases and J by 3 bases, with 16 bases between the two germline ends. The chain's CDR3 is CASSPQAGAIYEQYF. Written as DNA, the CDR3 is TGTGCCAGCAGCCCTCAAGCAGGGGCTATCTACGAGCAGTACTTC.

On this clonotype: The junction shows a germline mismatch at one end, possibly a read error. The CDR3 nucleotides read TGTGCCAGCAGCTCAGACGCTGGGGTTCTTCGGTTC. Its protein is CASSSDAGVLRF. This rearrangement joins TRBV7-2 to TRBJ2-5; D ambiguous. CDR3 length: 12 amino acids. Germline CDR1 is SGHTA and CDR2 is FQGNSA.

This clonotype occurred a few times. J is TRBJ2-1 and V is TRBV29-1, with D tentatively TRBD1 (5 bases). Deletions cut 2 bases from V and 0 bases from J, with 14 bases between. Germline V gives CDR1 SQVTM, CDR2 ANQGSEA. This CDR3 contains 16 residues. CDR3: CSVERIAGRSYNEQFF. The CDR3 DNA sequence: TGCAGCGTTGAAAGAATTGCAGGGCGCTCCTACAATGAGCAGTTCTTC.

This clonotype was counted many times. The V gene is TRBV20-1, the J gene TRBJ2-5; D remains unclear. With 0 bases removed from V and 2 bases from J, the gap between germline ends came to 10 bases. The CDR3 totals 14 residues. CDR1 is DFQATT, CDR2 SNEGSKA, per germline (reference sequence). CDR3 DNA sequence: TGCAGTGCTAGAGAGCACTGGCAACAAGAGACCCAGTACTTC. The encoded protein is CSAREHWQQETQYF.

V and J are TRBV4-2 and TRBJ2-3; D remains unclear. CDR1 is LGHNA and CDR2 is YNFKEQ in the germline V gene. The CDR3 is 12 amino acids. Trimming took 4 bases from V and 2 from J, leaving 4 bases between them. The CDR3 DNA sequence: TGTGCCAGCAGCCGACACACAGATACGCAGTATTTT. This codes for CASSRHTDTQYF.

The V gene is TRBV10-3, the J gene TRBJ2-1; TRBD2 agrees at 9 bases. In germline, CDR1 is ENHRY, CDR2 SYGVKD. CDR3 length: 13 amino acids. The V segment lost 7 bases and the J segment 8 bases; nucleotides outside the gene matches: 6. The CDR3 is CAINPGGGDEQFF. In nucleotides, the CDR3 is TGTGCCATCAATCCCGGCGGGGGGGATGAGCAGTTCTTC.

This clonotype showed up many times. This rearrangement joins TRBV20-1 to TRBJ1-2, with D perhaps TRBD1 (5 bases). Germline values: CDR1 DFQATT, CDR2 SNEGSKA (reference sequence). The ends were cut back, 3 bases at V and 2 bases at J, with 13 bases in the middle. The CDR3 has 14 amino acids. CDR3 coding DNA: TGCAGTGCTAGGAACACCCAGGGAAACTATGGCTACACCTTC. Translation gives CSARNTQGNYGYTF.

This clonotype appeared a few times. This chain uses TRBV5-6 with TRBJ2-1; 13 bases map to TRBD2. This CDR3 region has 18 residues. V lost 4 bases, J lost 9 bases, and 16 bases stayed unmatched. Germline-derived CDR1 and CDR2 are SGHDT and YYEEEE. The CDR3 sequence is CASSVPSSGLAGLGEQFF. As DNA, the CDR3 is TGTGCCAGCAGCGTGCCTTCTTCGGGACTAGCGGGATTGGGTGAGCAGTTCTTC. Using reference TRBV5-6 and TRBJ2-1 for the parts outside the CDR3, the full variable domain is DAGVTQSPTHLIKTRGQQVTLRCSPKSGHDTVSWYQQALGQGPQFIFQYYEEEERQRGNFPDRFSGHQFPNYSSELNVNALLLGDSALYLCASSVPSSGLAGLGEQFFGPGTRLTVL.

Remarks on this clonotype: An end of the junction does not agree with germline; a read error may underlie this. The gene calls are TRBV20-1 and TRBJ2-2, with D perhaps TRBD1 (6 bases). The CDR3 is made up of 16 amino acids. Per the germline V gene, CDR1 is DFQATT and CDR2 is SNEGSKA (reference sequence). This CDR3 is CSDRGGGRAATGELFF. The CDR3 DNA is TGCAGTGATAGAGGGGGTGGGAGAGCCGCGACCGGGGAGCTGTTTTTT.

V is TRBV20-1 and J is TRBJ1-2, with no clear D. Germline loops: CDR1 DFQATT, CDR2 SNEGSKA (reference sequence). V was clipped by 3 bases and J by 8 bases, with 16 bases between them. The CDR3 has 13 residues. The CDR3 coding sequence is TGCAGTGCTAGGCATACTCAACCAGAAGGCTACACCTTC. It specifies CSARHTQPEGYTF.

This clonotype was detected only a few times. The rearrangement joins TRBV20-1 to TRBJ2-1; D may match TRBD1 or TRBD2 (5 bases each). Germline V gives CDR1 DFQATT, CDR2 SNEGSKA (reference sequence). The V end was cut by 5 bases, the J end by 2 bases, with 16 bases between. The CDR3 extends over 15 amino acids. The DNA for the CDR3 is TGCAGTGCTCGCCCGATAGGGGACCCCTACAATGAGCAGTTCTTC. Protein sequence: CSARPIGDPYNEQFF.

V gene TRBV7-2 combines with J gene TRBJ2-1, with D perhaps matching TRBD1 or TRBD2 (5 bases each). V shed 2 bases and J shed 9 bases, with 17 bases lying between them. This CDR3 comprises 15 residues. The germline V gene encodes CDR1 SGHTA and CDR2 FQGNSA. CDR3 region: CASSLSAGTVGEQFF. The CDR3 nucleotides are TGTGCCAGCAGCTTATCGGCAGGGACGGTGGGTGAGCAGTTCTTC.

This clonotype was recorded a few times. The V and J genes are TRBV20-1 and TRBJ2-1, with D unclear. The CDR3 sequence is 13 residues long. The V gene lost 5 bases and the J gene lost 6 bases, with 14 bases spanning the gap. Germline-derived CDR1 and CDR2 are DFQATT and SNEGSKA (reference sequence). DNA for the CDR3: TGCAGTGCTCGCCACGTGGTCTCCAATGAGCAGTTCTTC. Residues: CSARHVVSNEQFF.

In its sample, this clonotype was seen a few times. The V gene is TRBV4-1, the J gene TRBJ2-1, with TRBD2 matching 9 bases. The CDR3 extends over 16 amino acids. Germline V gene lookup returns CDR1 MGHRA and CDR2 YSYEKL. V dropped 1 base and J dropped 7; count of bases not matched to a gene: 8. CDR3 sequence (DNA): TGCGCCAGCAGCCAAGCTGGCGGGAGGGCCTGGAATGAGCAGTTCTTC. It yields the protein CASSQAGGRAWNEQFF.

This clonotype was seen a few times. CDR3 region: CASRYTGLETQYF. Written as DNA, the CDR3 is TGTGCCAGCAGATATACAGGGCTCGAGACCCAGTACTTC. This sequence joins TRBV7-2 and TRBJ2-5; possible D gene TRBD1, 6 bases. The germline V gene encodes CDR1 SGHTA and CDR2 FQGNSA. The CDR3 runs to 13 residues. Trimming removed 6 bases at V and 5 bases at J, with 13 bases between.

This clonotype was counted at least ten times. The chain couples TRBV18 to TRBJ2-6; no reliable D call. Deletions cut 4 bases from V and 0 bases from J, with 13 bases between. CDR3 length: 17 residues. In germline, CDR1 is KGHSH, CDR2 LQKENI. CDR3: CASSRRSSISGANVLTF. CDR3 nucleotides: TGTGCCAGCTCACGCCGGTCCTCCATCTCTGGGGCCAACGTCCTGACTTTC.

In nucleotides, the CDR3 is TGTGCCATCACGGGAGGGAACACAGATACGCAGTATTTT. Protein product: CAITGGNTDTQYF. V usage is TRBV10-3 and J usage is TRBJ2-3; 8 nucleotides match TRBD2. Per germline, CDR1 ENHRY and CDR2 SYGVKD. Trimming removed 7 bases from V and 2 bases from J; junction bases left unmatched: 2. There are 13 residues in the CDR3.

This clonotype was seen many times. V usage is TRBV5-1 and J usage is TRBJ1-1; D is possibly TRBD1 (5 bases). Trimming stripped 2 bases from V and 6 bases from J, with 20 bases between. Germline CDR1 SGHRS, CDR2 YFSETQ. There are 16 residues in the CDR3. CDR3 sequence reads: CASSFLTIYQGAEAFF. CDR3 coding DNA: TGCGCCAGCAGCTTCCTTACCATCTACCAGGGCGCTGAAGCTTTCTTT. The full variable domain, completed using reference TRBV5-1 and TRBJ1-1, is KAGVTQTPRYLIKTRGQQVTLSCSPISGHRSVSWYQQTPGQGLQFLFEYFSETQRNKGNFPGRFSGRQFSNSRSEMNVSTLELGDSALYLCASSFLTIYQGAEAFFGQGTRLTVV.

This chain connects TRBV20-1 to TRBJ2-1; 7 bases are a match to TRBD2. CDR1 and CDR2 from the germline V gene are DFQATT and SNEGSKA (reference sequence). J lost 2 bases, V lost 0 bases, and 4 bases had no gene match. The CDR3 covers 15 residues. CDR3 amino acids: CSAREPSGAYNEQFF. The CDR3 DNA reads TGCAGTGCTAGAGAGCCTAGCGGAGCCTACAATGAGCAGTTCTTC.

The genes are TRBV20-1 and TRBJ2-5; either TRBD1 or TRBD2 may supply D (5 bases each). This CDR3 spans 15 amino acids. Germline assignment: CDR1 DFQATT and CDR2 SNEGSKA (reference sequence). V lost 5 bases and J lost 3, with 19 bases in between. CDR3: CSAARGPFGKETQYF. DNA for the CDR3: TGCAGTGCTGCGAGGGGCCCCTTCGGGAAAGAGACCCAGTACTTC.

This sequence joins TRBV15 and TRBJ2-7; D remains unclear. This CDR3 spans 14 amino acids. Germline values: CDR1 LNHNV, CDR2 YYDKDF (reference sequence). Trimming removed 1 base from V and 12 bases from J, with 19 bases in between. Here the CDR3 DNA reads TGTGCCACCAGCAGAGGAACCGACCTATCGGGCAGGTACTTC. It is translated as CATSRGTDLSGRYF.

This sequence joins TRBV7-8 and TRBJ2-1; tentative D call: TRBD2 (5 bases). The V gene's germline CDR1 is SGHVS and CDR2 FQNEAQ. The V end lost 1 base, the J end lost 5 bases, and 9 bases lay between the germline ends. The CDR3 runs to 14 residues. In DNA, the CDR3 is TGTGCCAGCAGCTTAGTCAGAGGGCACAATGAGCAGTTCTTC. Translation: CASSLVRGHNEQFF.

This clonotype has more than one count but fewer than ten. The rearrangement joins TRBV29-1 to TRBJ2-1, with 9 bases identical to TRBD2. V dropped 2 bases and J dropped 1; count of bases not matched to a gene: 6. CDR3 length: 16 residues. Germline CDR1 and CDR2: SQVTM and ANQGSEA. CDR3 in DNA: TGCAGCGTTGAAATAGGACTAGCGCTTTCCTACAATGAGCAGTTCTTC. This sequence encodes CSVEIGLALSYNEQFF.

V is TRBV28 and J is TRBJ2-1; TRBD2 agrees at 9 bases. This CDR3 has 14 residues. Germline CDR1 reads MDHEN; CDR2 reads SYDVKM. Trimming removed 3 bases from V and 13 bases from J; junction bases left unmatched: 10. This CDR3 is CASSLGLADPRQFF. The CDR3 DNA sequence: TGTGCCAGCAGTTTGGGACTAGCCGACCCCCGACAGTTCTTC.